The 21 T cell receptor beta chains given below trace back to one sample, sequenced in a study of control samples from healthy donors and cancer patients. Using immunoSEQ multiplex PCR, the repertoire was profiled, and TCRdb retains in-frame clones only, with some absent. The sample contains some 140,000 clones, approximately 94% of which appear only once. Sequenced: blood. The receptors were gathered from a man aged 35-49 years in good health.

This clone has just a few counts. This chain connects TRBV13 to TRBJ1-1; 8 bases agree with TRBD1. Per germline, CDR1 PRHDT and CDR2 FYEKMQ (reference sequence). V lost 5 bases and J lost 5; bases outside the gene matches: 4. The CDR3 has 13 amino acids. The CDR3: CASSQGAGTEAFF. The CDR3 DNA reads as TGTGCCAGCAGCCAGGGGGCTGGTACTGAAGCTTTCTTT.

The V and J genes are TRBV7-2 and TRBJ2-5, with 8 bases lining up with TRBD2. The germline CDR1 and CDR2 sequences are SGHTA and FQGNSA. The ends lost 0 bases at V and 0 bases at J; junction bases unmatched: 0. This CDR3 is built from 15 residues. The CDR3 here is CASSLARGDQETQYF. The CDR3 DNA reads TGTGCCAGCAGCTTAGCGCGGGGGGACCAAGAGACCCAGTACTTC.

V gene TRBV5-1 combines with J gene TRBJ2-3, with D hard to call. Germline-derived CDR1 and CDR2 are SGHRS and YFSETQ. The CDR3 covers 15 residues. Trimming took off 0 bases at V and 4 bases at J, with 12 bases between the two ends. In DNA form, the CDR3 reads TGCGCCAGCAGCTTGGGACCGACGGATCCAGATACGCAGTATTTT. This sequence encodes CASSLGPTDPDTQYF. Filled out from reference TRBV5-1 and TRBJ2-3, the complete variable domain reads KAGVTQTPRYLIKTRGQQVTLSCSPISGHRSVSWYQQTPGQGLQFLFEYFSETQRNKGNFPGRFSGRQFSNSRSEMNVSTLELGDSALYLCASSLGPTDPDTQYFGPGTRLTVL.

The gene calls are TRBV6-2 or TRBV6-3 and TRBJ2-3; TRBD2 matches at 9 bases. Per germline, CDR1 MNHEY and CDR2 SVGEGT. The junction had 8 bases not matched to a gene; V was cut back by 6 bases and J by 4 bases. CDR3 length: 15 amino acids. The CDR3 sequence is CASSYSGGQSDTQYF. The CDR3 coding sequence is TGTGCCAGCAGCTATAGCGGGGGACAGTCAGATACGCAGTATTTT.

This clone was observed a single time. The CDR3 coding sequence is TGCAGCGTTGAAGGGGGTGAGGGTGGCTACACCTTC. Translation gives CSVEGGEGGYTF. V gene TRBV29-1 combines with J gene TRBJ1-2, with D unresolved. Between the trimmed V and J ends, which lost 1 base and 7 bases, there was a span of 10 bases. The CDR3 covers 12 residues. The germline gives CDR1 SQVTM, CDR2 ANQGSEA.

The V and J genes are TRBV7-2 and TRBJ1-4; TRBD1 aligns across 8 bases. Germline CDR1 and CDR2: SGHTA and FQGNSA. The ends lost 4 bases at V and 7 bases at J; junction bases unmatched: 5. CDR3 length equals 14 residues. In nucleotides, the CDR3 is TGTGCCAGCAGCTCCTACAGGGGGGGTGAAAAACTGTTTTTT. Its translation: CASSSYRGGEKLFF.

This chain joins TRBV3-1 (or the pseudogene TRBV3-2) and TRBJ1-1; D might be TRBD1 (6 bases). With 4 bases removed from V and 6 bases from J, the gap between germline ends came to 12 bases. CDR3 length: 13 residues. Germline values: CDR1 LGHDT, CDR2 YNNKEL (reference sequence). The CDR3 DNA is TGTGCCAGCAGCCGGTGGACAGAGGCTGAAGCTTTCTTT. Its protein product is CASSRWTEAEAFF.

The chain recombines TRBV18 with TRBJ1-4, with D possibly being TRBD1 (6 bases). Germline V gene lookup returns CDR1 KGHSH and CDR2 LQKENI. This CDR3 spans 17 amino acids. The ends were cut back, 4 bases at V and 0 bases at J, with 15 bases in the middle. CDR3 in DNA: TGTGCCAGCTCACAACTGACGACAGGTACAACTAATGAAAAACTGTTTTTT. Amino acid sequence: CASSQLTTGTTNEKLFF.

V gene TRBV29-1 combines with J gene TRBJ2-7; no firm D call. From germline, CDR1 is SQVTM and CDR2 ANQGSEA. Trimming removed 2 bases at V and 3 bases at J, with 17 bases between. The CDR3 loop spans 15 amino acids. The CDR3 is CSVEFIQNGFYEQYF. The CDR3 region has the DNA TGCAGCGTTGAATTCATCCAGAACGGTTTCTACGAGCAGTACTTC.

The chain links TRBV25-1 to TRBJ2-5; no reliable D call. Germline V gene lookup returns CDR1 MGHDK and CDR2 SYGVNS. The CDR3 is 14 residues long. Between the trimmed V and J ends, which lost 7 bases and 2 bases, there was a span of 14 bases. The CDR3 nucleotides are TGTGCCAGCAATGGAGAGCTACTTCAAGAGACCCAGTACTTC. It translates to CASNGELLQETQYF.

The chain links TRBV7-6 to TRBJ2-7; the D gene is possibly TRBD1 (6 bases). This CDR3 region has 15 residues. Trimming removed 1 base at V and 0 bases at J, with 10 bases between. Germline assignment: CDR1 SGHVS and CDR2 FNYEAQ. CDR3 coding DNA: TGTGCCAGCAGCTTAGAAACAGGGCCCTCCTACGAGCAGTACTTC. Translating it yields CASSLETGPSYEQYF.

This chain links TRBV5-1 with TRBJ2-7; 11 bases align to TRBD2. Per germline, CDR1 SGHRS and CDR2 YFSETQ. V was pared by 3 bases and J by 5 bases, with 7 bases of the junction left unmatched. The length of the CDR3 is 15 residues. The CDR3 is CASSSIAGGPNEQYF. Written as DNA, the CDR3 is TGCGCCAGCAGCTCGATAGCGGGGGGGCCCAACGAGCAGTACTTC. Combining the CDR3 with reference TRBV5-1 and TRBJ2-7 gives the whole variable domain KAGVTQTPRYLIKTRGQQVTLSCSPISGHRSVSWYQQTPGQGLQFLFEYFSETQRNKGNFPGRFSGRQFSNSRSEMNVSTLELGDSALYLCASSSIAGGPNEQYFGPGTRLTVT.

This chain connects TRBV27 to TRBJ2-5; 9 bases align to TRBD1. Unmatched junction bases numbered 13, after V lost 6 bases and J lost 5 bases. The CDR3 is 16 residues long. CDR1 is MNHEY, CDR2 SMNVEV, per germline (reference sequence). The CDR3 sequence: CASSNYGTGKVETQYF. The CDR3 coding sequence is TGTGCCAGCAGCAATTATGGGACAGGGAAAGTTGAGACCCAGTACTTC.

The chain has TRBV9 and TRBJ1-1; no reliable D call. The germline V gene encodes CDR1 SGDLS and CDR2 YYNGEE. The V end lost 4 bases, the J end lost 0 bases, and 7 bases lay between the germline ends. CDR3 length: 13 residues. CDR3 bases: TGTGCCAGCAGCCCTCACTTGAACACTGAAGCTTTCTTT. As protein: CASSPHLNTEAFF.

The chain carries TRBV20-1 and TRBJ2-7; D gene ambiguous. Per germline, CDR1 DFQATT and CDR2 SNEGSKA (reference sequence). This CDR3 has 10 residues. Trimming took off 6 bases at V and 8 bases at J, with 11 bases between the two ends. CDR3 bases: TGCAGTGCCCAGTGGGAAAAGCAGTACTTC. Its protein product is CSAQWEKQYF.

This sequence joins TRBV27 and TRBJ1-5, with 7 nucleotides matching TRBD1. In germline, CDR1 is MNHEY, CDR2 SMNVEV (reference sequence). Unmatched junction bases numbered 6, after V lost 6 bases and J lost 1 base. The CDR3 contains 15 residues. CDR3 in DNA: TGTGCCAGCAGCAAACAGGGGACGAGCAATCAGCCCCAGCATTTT. Translating gives CASSKQGTSNQPQHF.

The gene calls are TRBV20-1 and TRBJ1-1; D ambiguous. The CDR3 is made up of 11 amino acids. The ends were cut back, 3 bases at V and 7 bases at J, with 9 bases in the middle. Germline CDR1 is DFQATT and CDR2 is SNEGSKA (reference sequence). The CDR3 here is CSARAGVEAFF. CDR3 in DNA: TGCAGTGCTAGGGCAGGAGTTGAAGCTTTCTTT.

The gene calls are TRBV2 and TRBJ1-2, with TRBD1 identical over 8 bases. CDR1 is SNHLY, CDR2 FYNNEI, per germline. CDR3 size: 18 residues. The trim removed 4 bases at V and 0 bases at J, leaving 13 bases unmatched. The CDR3 DNA is TGTGCCAGCAGTGTCACGGCAGGGGGCGAAGGAGCTAACTATGGCTACACCTTC. Translated, it gives CASSVTAGGEGANYGYTF.

This chain connects TRBV18 to TRBJ2-1; D unclear. Trimming left V 3 bases short and J 3 bases short, with 12 bases between. Germline V gives CDR1 KGHSH, CDR2 LQKENI. The CDR3 totals 15 residues. The CDR3 nucleotides read TGTGCCAGCTCACCGGCGATGGGCGACTACAATGAGCAGTTCTTC. Residues: CASSPAMGDYNEQFF.

The genes are TRBV9 and TRBJ1-1; TRBD1 matches 8 bases. Germline CDR1 is SGDLS and CDR2 is YYNGEE. Germline trimming cut 3 bases from V and 11 bases from J; bases unmatched to any gene: 15. This CDR3 contains 15 residues. The CDR3 region has the DNA TGTGCCAGCAGCGGGATACAGGGGGAAGAACCGAGGGCTTTCTTT. The encoded protein is CASSGIQGEEPRAFF.

The genes are TRBV27 and TRBJ1-6; the D gene is possibly TRBD1 (5 bases). CDR1 is MNHEY, CDR2 SMNVEV, per germline (reference sequence). The CDR3 is 13 residues long. The V and J ends lost 2 bases and 10 bases respectively, with 9 bases between them. The CDR3 sequence is CASSLQGFSPLHF. In nucleotides, the CDR3 is TGTGCCAGCAGTTTACAGGGTTTCTCACCCCTCCACTTT.